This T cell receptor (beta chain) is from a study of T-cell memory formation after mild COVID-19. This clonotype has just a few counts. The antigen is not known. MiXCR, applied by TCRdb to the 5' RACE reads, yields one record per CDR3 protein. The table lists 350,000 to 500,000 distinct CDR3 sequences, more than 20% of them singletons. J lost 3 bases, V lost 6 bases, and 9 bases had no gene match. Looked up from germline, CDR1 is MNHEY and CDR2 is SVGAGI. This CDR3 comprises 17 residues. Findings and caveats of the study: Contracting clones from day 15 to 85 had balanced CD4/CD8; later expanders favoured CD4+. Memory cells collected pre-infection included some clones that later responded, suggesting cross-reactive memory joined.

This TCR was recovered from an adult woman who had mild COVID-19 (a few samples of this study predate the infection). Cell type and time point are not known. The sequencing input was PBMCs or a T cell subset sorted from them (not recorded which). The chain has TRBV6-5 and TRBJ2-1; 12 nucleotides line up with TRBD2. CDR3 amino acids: CASSKSATSGGYNEQFF. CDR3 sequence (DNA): TGTGCCAGCAGCAAGAGTGCGACTAGCGGGGGCTACAATGAGCAGTTCTTC.